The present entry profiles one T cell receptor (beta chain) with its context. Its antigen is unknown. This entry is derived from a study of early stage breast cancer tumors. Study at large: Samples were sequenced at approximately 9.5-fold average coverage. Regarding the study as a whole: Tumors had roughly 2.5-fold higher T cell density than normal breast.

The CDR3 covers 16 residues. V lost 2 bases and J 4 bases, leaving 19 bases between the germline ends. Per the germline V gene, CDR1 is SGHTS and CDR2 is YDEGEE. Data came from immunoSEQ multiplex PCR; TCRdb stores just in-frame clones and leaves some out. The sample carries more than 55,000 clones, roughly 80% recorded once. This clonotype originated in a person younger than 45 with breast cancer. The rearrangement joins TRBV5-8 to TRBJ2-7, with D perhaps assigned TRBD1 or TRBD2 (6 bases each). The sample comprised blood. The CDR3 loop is CASSFPGGHHQYEQYF. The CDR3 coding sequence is TGTGCCAGCAGCTTTCCCGGGGGCCATCACCAATACGAGCAGTACTTC.